What follows is one T cell receptor beta chain and its context. The sample is drawn from a study of blood T cell repertoires in COVID-19. Study overall: Sources were T cells, B-cell-depleted T cells, or PBMCs; the material itself was cDNA or gDNA.

As originally analysed: Reference gene primers were amplified, and this amplification served to estimate nucleated cell counts. Here immunoSEQ multiplex PCR was the method, and the copy in TCRdb shows in-frame clones only, minus some. V and J calls and clone size are copied from that table; D and trimming were computed from the DNA. This table holds around 100,000 clones, around four fifths found once. Germline-derived CDR1 and CDR2 are MGHRA and YSYEKL. The V gene lost 0 bases and the J gene lost 7 bases, with 12 bases spanning the gap. The CDR3 runs 14 residues. The TCR was taken from a man in his 70s with active or convalescent COVID-19. What was sequenced was peripheral blood. The chain couples TRBV4-1 to TRBJ2-5; D is ambiguous. CDR3 nucleotide sequence: TGCGCCAGCAGCCAAGATCCCATCCAGTCGACCCAGTACTTC. This translates into CASSQDPIQSTQYF.